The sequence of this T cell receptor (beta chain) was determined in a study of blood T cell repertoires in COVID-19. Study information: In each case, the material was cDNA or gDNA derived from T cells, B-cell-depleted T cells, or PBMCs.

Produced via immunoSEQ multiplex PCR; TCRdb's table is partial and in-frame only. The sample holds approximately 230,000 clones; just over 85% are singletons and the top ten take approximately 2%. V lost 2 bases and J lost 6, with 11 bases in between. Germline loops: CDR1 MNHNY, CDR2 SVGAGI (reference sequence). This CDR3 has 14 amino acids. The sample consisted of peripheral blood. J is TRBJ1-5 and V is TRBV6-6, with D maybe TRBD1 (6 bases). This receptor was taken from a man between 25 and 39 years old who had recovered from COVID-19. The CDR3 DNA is TGTGCCAGCAGTTACGCAAGGGGGAGTCAGCCCCAGCATTTT. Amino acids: CASSYARGSQPQHF.